The rows below give T cell receptor beta chains drawn from one sample of a study of vaccination and CD4 T cells after COVID-19. From the PCR reads, TCRdb called clonotypes with MiXCR, one entry per CDR3 protein. The table shows under 30,000 distinct CDR3 sequences, with about 35% occurring only once. For these TCRs, the target antigens are not known. The sample consisted of CD4+ T cells from blood, cultured in vitro, taken about 7 months after SARS-CoV-2 vaccination. Receptors were obtained from a human donor who had recovered from COVID-19. CDR3s include the opening cysteine and the closing phenylalanine or tryptophan. Fields, in order: V gene, D gene, CDR3 protein. The D gene is left open where the match is weak.

>TRBV20-1|TRBD2
CSAPTSGRIWEQFF
>TRBV28|TRBD1
CASSWYRGEAFF
>TRBV2|.
CASQTGLNTGELFF
>TRBV24-1|TRBD1
CATSDGQDYEQYF
>TRBV19|.
CASSISSGSGANVLTF
>TRBV10-3|TRBD2
CATNKLAGASGELFF
>TRBV27|.
CASSPKGRLLNYGYTF
>TRBV20-1|TRBD2
CSVPGLAGGVYEQYF
>TRBV2|.
CASSIGQAGYYEQYF
>TRBV7-3|TRBD1
CASSPEGAPGANVLTF
>TRBV24-1|.
CATSDLKGNQETQYF
>TRBV6-1|TRBD1
CASSGGQRTDTQYF
>TRBV7-9|TRBD1
CASSPRTGADGYTF
>TRBV7-9|.
CASSPGGRTNQPQHF
>TRBV6-1|TRBD2
CASSEATSGTYEQYF
>TRBV7-2|.
CASSMGSPLHF
>TRBV20-1|.
CSALKAHAADTEAFF
>TRBV20-1|TRBD2
CSARVTSGRASPGNEQFF
>TRBV28|TRBD2
CASRPGQYWTSGRVGETQYF
>TRBV30|.
CAWSATGLPEAFF
>TRBV7-2|.
CASSLSWGPYEQYF
>TRBV24-1|TRBD1
CATSAGTGALAGYEQYF
>TRBV6-2/TRBV6-3|.
CASSTGLGNTEAFF
>TRBV6-5|.
CASSYSQPGVVTSTDTQYF
>TRBV6-5|.
CASSYPQGSTDTQYF
>TRBV19|TRBD1
CASKEGAAFF
>TRBV7-9|TRBD2
CASSPISRTSGLYNEQFF
>TRBV6-2/TRBV6-3|.
CASRPPGAKNIQYF
>TRBV15|.
CATSPRLVLDTQYF
>TRBV20-1|TRBD2
CSAREVSGRALEDTQYF
>TRBV6-4|TRBD2
CASSATDMGLAANNEQFF
>TRBV20-1|.
CRSSPGGLDTQYF
>TRBV30|TRBD2
CAWSVPLSGGTYEQYF
>TRBV6-1|.
CASSATWTDTQYF
>TRBV20-1|.
CSARARYYEQYF
>TRBV7-2|.
CASSFGRTFGELFF
>TRBV2|.
CASSEVEGGTETQYF
>TRBV18|.
CASSFPGTNEQYF
>TRBV7-2|.
CASSARYYSPLHF
>TRBV28|TRBD2
CASSLWSLAGGPGELFF
>TRBV20-1|.
CSARAARAGNTEAFF
>TRBV20-1|.
CSATRLASRSGDNEQFF
>TRBV19|.
CASSRDILYEQYF
>TRBV14|.
CASSQDLEQYF
>TRBV19|TRBD1
CASVPTGNYGYTF
>TRBV20-1|.
CSAIFEISYEQYF
>TRBV20-1|.
CSARETRTRGETQYF
>TRBV6-1|TRBD2
CASSLGTSVYNEQFF
>TRBV20-1|.
CSARAGAVAETQYF
>TRBV20-1|.
CSGGTGQGAYEQYF
>TRBV6-2/TRBV6-3|.
CASSYANREHIQYF
>TRBV12-3/TRBV12-4|.
CASGIRSSYNEQFF